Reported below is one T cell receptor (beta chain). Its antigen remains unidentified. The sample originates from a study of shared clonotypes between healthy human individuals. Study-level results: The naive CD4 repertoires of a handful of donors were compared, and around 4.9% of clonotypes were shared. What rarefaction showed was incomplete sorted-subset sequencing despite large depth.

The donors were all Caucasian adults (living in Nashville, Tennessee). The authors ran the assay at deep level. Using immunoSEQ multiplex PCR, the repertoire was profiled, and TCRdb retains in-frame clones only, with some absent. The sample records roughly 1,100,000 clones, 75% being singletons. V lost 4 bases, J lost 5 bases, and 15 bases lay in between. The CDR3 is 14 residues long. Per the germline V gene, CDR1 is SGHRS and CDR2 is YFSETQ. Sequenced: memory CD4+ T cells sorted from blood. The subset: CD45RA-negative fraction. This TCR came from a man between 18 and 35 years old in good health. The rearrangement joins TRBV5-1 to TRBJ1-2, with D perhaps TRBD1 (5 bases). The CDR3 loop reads CASSPTGAGYGYTF. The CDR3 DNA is TGCGCCAGCAGCCCCACAGGTGCCGGATATGGCTACACCTTC.